This T cell receptor beta chain was obtained from a study of cytomegalovirus exposure and HLA in healthy donors. Researchers ran the PCR with 60 Vbeta and 13 Jbeta primers. Sequencing used immunoSEQ multiplex PCR; TCRdb keeps in-frame clones, though not all of them. The table has approximately 130,000 clones, more than 70% seen once; the top ten hold approximately 9.1%. This CDR3 has 13 amino acids. Germline lookup yields CDR1 SGDLS and CDR2 YYNGEE. V was trimmed by 3 bases and J by 2 bases, leaving 8 bases between them. Sample: PBMCs. This chain links TRBV9 with TRBJ2-5; a weak D match, TRBD1 (6 bases). This sequence originates from a woman between 45 and 60 years old in good health and CMV-seropositive. CDR3 residues: CASSEDSQETQYF. Written as DNA, the CDR3 is TGTGCCAGCAGCGAGGACAGTCAAGAGACCCAGTACTTC.